The 8 T cell receptor beta chains listed next were all sequenced from one sample in a study of blood T cell repertoires in COVID-19. Sequencing used immunoSEQ multiplex PCR; TCRdb keeps in-frame clones, though not all of them. The top ten hold around 1.5% of the sample, which has some 60,000 clones, more than 75% seen once. The sequenced sample consisted of peripheral blood. All receptors come from a human donor in a cohort sampled during active COVID-19.

This clone is a singleton in its sample. The CDR3 DNA follows: TGTGCCAGTACCCTTCGGGAAATACGGAACTATGGCTACACCTTC. Amino acid sequence: CASTLREIRNYGYTF. The chain employs TRBV19 and TRBJ1-2; D uncertain. This CDR3 comprises 15 residues. Germline-derived CDR1 and CDR2 are LNHDA and SQIVND (reference sequence). V was clipped by 7 bases and J by 2 bases, with 17 bases between them.

This chain links TRBV3-1 (or the pseudogene TRBV3-2) with TRBJ2-2; tentative D call: TRBD1 (6 bases). The CDR3 length is 16 residues. Germline V gives CDR1 LGHDT, CDR2 YNNKEL (reference sequence). Trimming pared 4 bases from V and 0 bases from J, leaving 12 bases between. DNA of the CDR3: TGTGCCAGCAGCCGGGGACATGGGACGAACACCGGGGAGCTGTTTTTT. The encoded protein is CASSRGHGTNTGELFF.

V is TRBV6-5 and J is TRBJ1-4; TRBD1 matches 7 bases. The CDR3 consists of 15 residues. V was clipped by 6 bases and J by 0 bases; unmatched bases: 4. CDR1 is MNHEY and CDR2 is SVGAGI in the germline V gene. Written as DNA, the CDR3 is TGTGCCAGCAGCCTCGGGACAGCAACTAATGAAAAACTGTTTTTT. Amino acids: CASSLGTATNEKLFF.

The CDR3 loop is CASSAGRAGVYEQFF. For the CDR3, the DNA is TGTGCCAGCAGCGCCGGGAGGGCCGGGGTGTATGAGCAGTTCTTC. The chain uses TRBV7-8 and TRBJ2-1; 8 bases map to TRBD2. J gave up 8 bases and V 5 bases, and 11 bases lay outside the gene matches. The CDR3 contains 15 residues. Germline CDR1 and CDR2: SGHVS and FQNEAQ.

V and J are TRBV4-3 and TRBJ2-3; 7 nucleotides line up with TRBD1. This CDR3 spans 15 amino acids. Germline lookup yields CDR1 LGHNA and CDR2 YSLEER. V shed 8 bases and J 2 bases; nucleotides not matched to a gene: 10. DNA for the CDR3: TGCGCCAGCGGGGCGGCAGGGGGAAACACAGATACGCAGTATTTT. It encodes CASGAAGGNTDTQYF.

This chain joins TRBV28 and TRBJ2-5, with D uncertain. Germline lookup yields CDR1 MDHEN and CDR2 SYDVKM. CDR3 length: 11 residues. The V gene lost 5 bases and the J gene lost 4 bases, with 5 bases spanning the gap. The CDR3 loop is CASSPRETQYF. CDR3 coding DNA: TGTGCCAGCAGTCCCCGAGAGACCCAGTACTTC.

The CDR3 coding sequence is TGTGCCAGCAGAAGCGGGTGGGGAAGTGGGGCCAACGTCCTGACTTTC. As protein: CASRSGWGSGANVLTF. The rearrangement joins TRBV27 to TRBJ2-6; D may be TRBD2 (6 bases). Germline V gene sequence: CDR1 MNHEY, CDR2 SMNVEV (reference sequence). V dropped 6 bases and J dropped 3 bases, with 15 bases sitting between them. The CDR3 sequence is 16 residues long.

The chain combines TRBV6-6 with TRBJ2-3; no definite D call. The V gene's germline CDR1 is MNHNY and CDR2 SVGAGI (reference sequence). The ends were cut back, 2 bases at V and 6 bases at J, with 3 bases in the middle. This CDR3 is built from 11 residues. The CDR3 region is CASSYADTQYF. DNA for the CDR3: TGTGCCAGCAGTTACGCGGATACGCAGTATTTT.